This is a list of T cell receptor beta chains from one sample in a study of cytomegalovirus exposure and HLA in healthy donors. The data were produced by immunoSEQ multiplex PCR, yet TCRdb's version contains in-frame clones alone and is incomplete. The sample shows over 150,000 clones, just over 85% of them seen only once. Sequencing was carried out using PBMCs. These TCRs come from a human donor in good health. Each CDR3 is given with its conserved first and last residue.

TRBV6-4,CASSRDRGTEAFF
TRBV2,CASEEESSYNEQFF
TRBV29-1,CSALGTGRNNEQFF
TRBV4-2,CASSRSAGETTYEQYF
TRBV2,CASRGQILYGYTF
TRBV27,CASSSPGQGGYEQYF
TRBV5-8,CASSVDRGQGYTF
TRBV5-6,CASSLLPRGLSYNEQFF
TRBV5-4,CASSFVLEQETQYF
TRBV4-2,CASSPRLAGGLQRKSYNEQFF
TRBV20-1,CSARVLLDQYF
TRBV30,CAWSREYNEQFF
TRBV11-2,CASSKDRNNQPQHF
TRBV5-1,CASSPATGAPYNEQFF
TRBV6-5,CASSKSPGQYQPQHF
TRBV4-3,CASSQDESPDRTYGYTF
TRBV27,CASSYTVNTEAFF
TRBV2,CASIGLDRVYEQYF
TRBV18,CASSPVYDRDRGRMNTEAFF
TRBV9,CASSLGQGDYEQYF
TRBV5-6,CASSLLTGTGEETQYF
TRBV21-1,CASSKRCGGRVYGYTF
TRBV28,CASSLSEREVAYEQYF
TRBV11-3,CASSFRGSNTEAFF
TRBV5-4,CASSLPWAYEQYF
TRBV6-6,CASSNTGTGVNYGYTF
TRBV11-2,CASRGGPNQPQHF
TRBV5-6,CASSWAAGELFF
TRBV18,CASSPQEGNDHYYEQYF
TRBV7-8,CASSFRTGASQKGNTIYF
TRBV6-5,CASTPGQEAGALHF
TRBV14,CASSLTTGRKDNEQFF
TRBV7-6,CASSPLAGVNSYNEQFF
TRBV19,CASSIGQFYLNTGELFF
TRBV2,CASSSEAWIYGYTF
TRBV10-2,CASRGNTEAFF
TRBV27,CASSRYNSPLHF
TRBV2,CASSATSGSFTGELFF
TRBV6-5,CASSLFGVPYNEQFF
TRBV7-6,CASSPSVRDTDTQYF
TRBV4-1,CASSQEWSRAHSGNTIYF
TRBV29-1,CSVEFLGAGANVLTF
TRBV15,CATSRDHSTNSPLHF
TRBV5-4,CASSLASSGRGEQFF